This is a list of T cell receptor beta chains from one sample in a study of blood T cell repertoires in COVID-19. Repertoires were generated with immunoSEQ multiplex PCR, while TCRdb's copy carries only in-frame clones and drops some. The table lists roughly 250,000 clones, around 90% of them singletons, with approximately 2.4% in the top ten. The sequenced material came from PBMCs or T cells enriched from blood (not recorded which). The receptor source for this set is a woman aged 40 to 50 with acute COVID-19. CDR3s include the opening cysteine and the closing phenylalanine or tryptophan. Fields, in order: J gene, D gene, clone size, V gene, CDR3 DNA, CDR3 protein. D genes are given only for firm matches. Some rows mark clone size as missing; the rest say once, few, many or name a class of expanded clone.

TRBJ1-5 | TRBD1 | . | TRBV24-1 | TGTGCCACTCCACCTGGGGACAGGGGGCGAGGCAATCAGCCCCAGCATTTT | CATPPGDRGRGNQPQHF
TRBJ2-1 | TRBD1 | . | TRBV4-3 | TGCGCCAGCAGCCCCGGACAGGGACCCTACAATGAGCAGTTCTTC | CASSPGQGPYNEQFF
TRBJ1-1 | . | . | TRBV11-2 | TGTGCCAGCAGCTTAGTTCGGCAGGGTAATCGGTTCGCTGAAGCTTTCTTT | CASSLVRQGNRFAEAFF
TRBJ1-2 | TRBD1 | . | TRBV2 | TGTGCCAGCAGGGGACAGGGGGCGACCCGAGTCTATGGCTACACCTTC | CASRGQGATRVYGYTF
TRBJ2-1 | . | . | TRBV5-1 | TGCGCCAGCAGCGGAGAAGGGAGCTCCTACAATGAGCAGTTCTTC | CASSGEGSSYNEQFF
TRBJ2-3 | TRBD1 | . | TRBV7-2 | TGTGCCAGCAGCTCGACCGGGACAGGGCTGGATACGCAGTATTTT | CASSSTGTGLDTQYF
TRBJ2-7 | TRBD2 | . | TRBV11-3 | TGTGCCAGCAGCCCTCGGGAGGGGATGGGCTACGAGCAGTACTTC | CASSPREGMGYEQYF
TRBJ2-5 | TRBD2 | . | TRBV6-2/TRBV6-3 | TGTGCCAGCAGTCCGGGGCTAGCGGGAGCAGAGACCCAGTACTTC | CASSPGLAGAETQYF
TRBJ2-6 | . | . | TRBV18 | TGTGCCAGCTCACTCCTGGACTCCAACTATGGCTCGGGGGCCAACGTCCTGACTTTC | CASSLLDSNYGSGANVLTF
TRBJ1-1 | . | . | TRBV2 | TGTGCCAGCAGCGAGGGTATGAACACTGAAGCTTTCTTT | CASSEGMNTEAFF
TRBJ2-5 | TRBD2 | few | TRBV2 | TGTGCCAGCAGCGCCTGGGTGGGGGGGGAGACCCAGTACTTC | CASSAWVGGETQYF
TRBJ1-6 | . | . | TRBV11-2 | TGTGCCAGCAGCTTAGCCGCAGCGAGCTCCTATAATTCACCCCTCCACTTT | CASSLAAASSYNSPLHF
TRBJ2-5 | . | . | TRBV21-1 | TGTGCCAGCAGCCGAAATGAGGGACAGGAAGAAGAGACCCAGTACTTC | CASSRNEGQEEETQYF
TRBJ2-5 | TRBD2 | . | TRBV4-2 | TGTGCCAGCAGCCGCCACCTCCTAGCGGGCGAAGAGACCCAGTACTTC | CASSRHLLAGEETQYF
TRBJ2-1 | TRBD2 | . | TRBV7-6 | TGTGCCAGCGGAAGAGCGGGGAGATCCTACAATGAGCAGTTCTTC | CASGRAGRSYNEQFF
TRBJ2-3 | . | . | TRBV7-3 | TGTGCCAGCGCGGAGGGTCAGGGCCTCACAGATACGCAGTATTTT | CASAEGQGLTDTQYF
TRBJ2-3 | TRBD2 | . | TRBV5-1 | TGCGCCAGCAGTGAGGGACTAGCAGCTAGTACGCAGTATTTT | CASSEGLAASTQYF
TRBJ1-5 | TRBD1 | . | TRBV2 | TGTGCCAGCAGTGATACGGGCGACAGGGGAAATCAGCCCCAGCATTTT | CASSDTGDRGNQPQHF
TRBJ2-6 | TRBD1 | . | TRBV19 | TGTGCCAGTAGTATGAGGACAGGTCAAGTAGTCCTGACTTTC | CASSMRTGQVVLTF
TRBJ1-2 | TRBD1 | once | TRBV6-5 | TGTGCCAGCAGTAGGACCGGGACAGCTTATGGCTACACCTTC | CASSRTGTAYGYTF
TRBJ1-1 | TRBD1 | once | TRBV29-1 | TGCAGCGTTTGGGGGACAGGTAGGGGGACTGAAGCTTTCTTT | CSVWGTGRGTEAFF
TRBJ1-2 | . | . | TRBV10-3 | TGTGCCATCAGTGACGGGGGGAAAGGGACGGACTATGGCTACACCTTC | CAISDGGKGTDYGYTF
TRBJ2-7 | TRBD2 | . | TRBV9 | TGTGCCAGCAGCCCCAGCGGGGCAGAGCCTCGGGAGCAGTACTTC | CASSPSGAEPREQYF
TRBJ1-5 | . | . | TRBV18 | TGTGCCAGCTCACCACCCCAGGCAGGAAATCAGCCCCAGCATTTT | CASSPPQAGNQPQHF
TRBJ1-1 | . | . | TRBV28 | TGTGCCAGCAGTTTCGCCTGGCGGGGCACTGAAGCTTTCTTT | CASSFAWRGTEAFF
TRBJ1-5 | . | once | TRBV28 | TGTGCCAGCTGTGGGGGAGGGCCGGGGGGCGCTTATGGTCAGCCCCAGCATTTT | CASCGGGPGGAYGQPQHF
TRBJ1-1 | . | . | TRBV6-5 | TGTGCCAGCAGGAGCTACAGGGAGCTGAACACTGAAGCTTTCTTT | CASRSYRELNTEAFF
TRBJ1-1 | TRBD1 | . | TRBV4-1 | TGCGCCAGCAGCCAAGACGCAGGGGGCATGAACACTGAAGCTTTCTTT | CASSQDAGGMNTEAFF
TRBJ1-5 | . | . | TRBV28 | TGTGCCAGCAGTTGGACAGTAGGTCAGCCCCAGCATTTT | CASSWTVGQPQHF
TRBJ2-7 | TRBD1 | . | TRBV7-2 | TGTGCCAGCAGCTCTTATGGGACAGGGGTGAGGTACGAGCAGTACTTC | CASSSYGTGVRYEQYF
TRBJ2-1 | TRBD2 | . | TRBV7-2 | TGTGCCAGCAGCTTGAGGCTAGCGGGAAACAATGAGCAGTTCTTC | CASSLRLAGNNEQFF
TRBJ1-2 | . | . | TRBV6-1 | TGTGCCAGCAGTGAAATCGGAGGGTATGGCTACACCTTC | CASSEIGGYGYTF
TRBJ2-7 | TRBD2 | . | TRBV18 | TGTGCCAGCTCACCCCCCGGGCTAGCGGGAGTATCCGAGCAGTACTTC | CASSPPGLAGVSEQYF
TRBJ1-5 | . | . | TRBV7-8 | TGTGCCAGCAGCTTATCTGGGGCCAGCGGCAATCAGCCCCAGCATTTT | CASSLSGASGNQPQHF
TRBJ1-5 | TRBD1 | . | TRBV6-4 | TGTGCCAGCATCCTACCGGGACAGGACCTTAGCAATCAGCCCCAGCATTTT | CASILPGQDLSNQPQHF
TRBJ2-7 | TRBD1 | . | TRBV5-1 | TGCGCCAGCAGGGGACAGGGGCTCCACGAGCAGTACTTC | CASRGQGLHEQYF
TRBJ2-7 | . | . | TRBV5-1 | TGCGCCAGCAGCTTGGAGCCCATCTACGAGCAGTACTTC | CASSLEPIYEQYF
TRBJ2-7 | . | . | TRBV6-5 | TGTGCCAGCATTCTCAGCGGCTCCTACGAGCAGTACTTC | CASILSGSYEQYF
TRBJ2-7 | . | . | TRBV18 | TGTGCCAGCTCCGGTAGCTCCTACGAGCAGTACTTC | CASSGSSYEQYF
TRBJ1-1 | TRBD1 | . | TRBV27 | TGTGCCAGCAGTACACGGGACAGAGCTTTCTTT | CASSTRDRAFF
TRBJ2-7 | TRBD2 | once | TRBV18 | TGTGCCAGCTCACCACCCGCGGGAGGGTACGACGAGCAGTACTTC | CASSPPAGGYDEQYF
TRBJ1-1 | . | . | TRBV5-1 | TGCGCCAGCAGCTTTGGCGTGCAGGGCACTGAAGCTTTCTTT | CASSFGVQGTEAFF
TRBJ1-5 | . | . | TRBV2 | TGTGCCAGCTCAACGAGGGAAGTTCGTCAGCCCCAGCATTTT | CASSTREVRQPQHF
TRBJ1-6 | . | . | TRBV7-9 | TGTGCCAGCAGCTTACAGGGATCACCCCTCCACTTT | CASSLQGSPLHF
TRBJ2-7 | TRBD2 | . | TRBV19 | TGTGCCAGTTCCCCCCTGAATAGCGGGAGGATCCACGAGCAGTACTTC | CASSPLNSGRIHEQYF
TRBJ1-4 | . | . | TRBV3-1/TRBV3-2 | TGTGCCAGCAGCCGGGACATTAATGAAAAACTGTTTTTT | CASSRDINEKLFF
TRBJ1-5 | TRBD1 | . | TRBV7-2 | TGTGCCAGCAGCGTCCGGACAGGGCGAAATCAGCCCCAGCATTTT | CASSVRTGRNQPQHF
TRBJ1-2 | . | . | TRBV12-3/TRBV12-4 | TGTGCCAGCAGACTTGGGGCCTATGGCTACACCTTC | CASRLGAYGYTF
TRBJ2-7 | . | . | TRBV5-6 | TGTGCCAGTTCTAGGGGTTACGAGCAGTACTTC | CASSRGYEQYF
TRBJ2-1 | . | . | TRBV19 | TGTGCCAGTAGCCCTCCGGGGCGGGGCTACAATGAGCAGTTCTTC | CASSPPGRGYNEQFF
TRBJ2-7 | TRBD1 | . | TRBV6-6 | TGTGCCAGCAGTTACTCAATACAGGGGTCCACCTACGAGCAGTACTTC | CASSYSIQGSTYEQYF
TRBJ2-2 | TRBD2 | . | TRBV6-5 | TGTGCCAGCAGCACCGGGACTATAAACACCGGGGAGCTGTTTTTT | CASSTGTINTGELFF
TRBJ2-5 | . | . | TRBV5-5 | TGTGCCAGCAGCTTGGTTAAGGGGAACCAAGAGACCCAGTACTTC | CASSLVKGNQETQYF
TRBJ2-2 | . | . | TRBV9 | TGTGCCAGCAGCCGTCCCGGGGGTTCGAACACCGGGGAGCTGTTTTTT | CASSRPGGSNTGELFF
TRBJ1-1 | . | . | TRBV7-9 | TGTGCCAGCAGCCCCCGGGGGATGAACACTGAAGCTTTCTTT | CASSPRGMNTEAFF